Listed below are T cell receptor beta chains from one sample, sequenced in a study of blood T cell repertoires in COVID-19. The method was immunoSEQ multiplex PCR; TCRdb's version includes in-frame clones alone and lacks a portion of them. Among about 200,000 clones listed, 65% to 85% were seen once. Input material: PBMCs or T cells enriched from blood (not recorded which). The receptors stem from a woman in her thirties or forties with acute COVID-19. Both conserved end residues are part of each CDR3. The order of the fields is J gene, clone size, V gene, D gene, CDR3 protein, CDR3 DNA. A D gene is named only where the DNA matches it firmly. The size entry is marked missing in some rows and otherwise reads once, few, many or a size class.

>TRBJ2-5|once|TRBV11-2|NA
CASSLGLQETQYF
TGTGCCAGCAGCTTGGGACTTCAAGAGACCCAGTACTTC
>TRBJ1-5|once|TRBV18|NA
CASSPLPVSVDQPQHF
TGTGCCAGCTCACCACTACCCGTAAGCGTCGATCAGCCCCAGCATTTT
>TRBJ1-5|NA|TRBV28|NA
CASNSGGHGKGSNQPQHF
TGTGCCAGCAACTCCGGTGGACACGGAAAGGGAAGCAATCAGCCCCAGCATTTT
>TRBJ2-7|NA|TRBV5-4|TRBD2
CASSLAGVTHEQYF
TGTGCCAGCAGTCTAGCGGGAGTGACCCACGAGCAGTACTTC
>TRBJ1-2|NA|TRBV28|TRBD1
CASSLRQGNYGYTF
TGTGCCAGCAGCCTGAGACAGGGTAACTATGGCTACACCTTC
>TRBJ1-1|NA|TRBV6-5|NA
CASSTSTNTEAFF
TGTGCCAGCTCTACCTCCACGAACACTGAAGCTTTCTTT
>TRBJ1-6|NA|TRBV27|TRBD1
CASRRETGAMSTPLHF
TGTGCCAGCAGGAGGGAGACAGGGGCGATGTCTACACCCCTCCACTTT
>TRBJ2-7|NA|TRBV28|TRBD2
CASSSPSGGSYEQYF
TGTGCCAGCAGTTCCCCTAGCGGGGGCTCTTACGAGCAGTACTTC
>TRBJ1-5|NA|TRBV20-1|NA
CSAAGSQPQHF
TGCAGTGCAGCTGGGAGTCAGCCCCAGCATTTT
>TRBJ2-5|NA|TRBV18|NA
CASSPLSGNSQETQYF
TGTGCCAGCTCACCACTCTCCGGGAACTCTCAAGAGACCCAGTACTTC
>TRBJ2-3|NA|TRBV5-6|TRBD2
CASSFGTSGRARDTQYF
TGTGCCAGCAGCTTTGGGACTAGCGGGAGGGCCCGAGATACGCAGTATTTT
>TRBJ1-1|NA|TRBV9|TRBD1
CASSVGTGMNTEAFF
TGTGCCAGCAGCGTAGGGACAGGGATGAACACTGAAGCTTTCTTT
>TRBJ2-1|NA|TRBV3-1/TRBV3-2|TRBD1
CASSPYSGTAQGYNEQFF
TGTGCCAGCAGCCCCTATTCCGGGACAGCTCAGGGCTACAATGAGCAGTTCTTC
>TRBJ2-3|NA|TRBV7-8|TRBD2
CASSKTSGSITDTQYF
TGTGCCAGCAGCAAAACTAGCGGGAGTATCACAGATACGCAGTATTTT
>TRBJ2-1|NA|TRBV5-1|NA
CASSLGVGGNEQFF
TGCGCCAGCAGCTTAGGAGTCGGGGGCAATGAGCAGTTCTTC
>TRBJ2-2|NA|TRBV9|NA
CASSVNTVTGELFF
TGTGCCAGCAGCGTCAATACAGTAACCGGGGAGCTGTTTTTT
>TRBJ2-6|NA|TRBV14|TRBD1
CASSQGQGSGANVLTF
TGTGCCAGCAGCCAGGGACAGGGTTCCGGGGCCAACGTCCTGACTTTC
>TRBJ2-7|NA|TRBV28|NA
CASSPRGAASYEQYF
TGTGCCAGCAGTCCAAGGGGCGCGGCGTCCTACGAGCAGTACTTC
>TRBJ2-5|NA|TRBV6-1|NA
CASSDRGSQETQYF
TGTGCCAGCAGTGACCGGGGGTCACAAGAGACCCAGTACTTC
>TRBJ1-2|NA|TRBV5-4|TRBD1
CASSLVGGTYGYTF
TGTGCCAGCAGCTTGGTAGGGGGCACCTATGGCTACACCTTC
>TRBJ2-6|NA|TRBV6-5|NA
CASSLQVSGANVLTF
TGTGCCAGCAGTTTACAGGTTTCTGGGGCCAACGTCCTGACTTTC
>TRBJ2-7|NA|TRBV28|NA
CASSLNGLGSYEQYF
TGTGCCAGCAGTTTGAACGGACTGGGCTCCTACGAGCAGTACTTC
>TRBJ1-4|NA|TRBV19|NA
CATGGRTNEKLFF
TGTGCCACCGGAGGGCGTACTAATGAAAAACTGTTTTTT
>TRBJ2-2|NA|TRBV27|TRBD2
CASGGGLAATGELFF
TGTGCCAGCGGAGGGGGACTAGCTGCGACCGGGGAGCTGTTTTTT
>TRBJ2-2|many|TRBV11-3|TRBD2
CASSSQRELTGELFF
TGTGCCAGCAGCTCCCAGCGGGAGTTAACCGGGGAGCTGTTTTTT
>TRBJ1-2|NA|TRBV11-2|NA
CASSLDPRQLNYGYTF
TGTGCCAGCAGCCTAGATCCGAGACAGCTTAACTATGGCTACACCTTC
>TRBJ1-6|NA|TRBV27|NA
CASSPRGGSPLHF
TGTGCCAGCAGTCCGAGAGGGGGTTCACCCCTCCACTTT
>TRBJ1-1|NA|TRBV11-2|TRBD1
CASSLVDRGTEAFF
TGTGCCAGCAGCCTAGTGGACAGGGGCACTGAAGCTTTCTTT
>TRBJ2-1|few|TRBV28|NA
CASIRTGMGYNEQFF
TGTGCCAGCATCAGAACAGGGATGGGCTACAATGAGCAGTTCTTC